This T cell receptor (beta chain) was profiled in a study of T cells in Graves' hyperthyroidism and ophthalmopathy. RNA transcripts provided the source from which TCR beta CDR3 regions were amplified. A first-round RT-PCR of the TCR CDR3 used the HTBI primer set. TCRdb recomputed calls from the multiplex PCR reads with MiXCR, one row per CDR3 protein. The table includes roughly 630,000 distinct CDR3 sequences, approximately 14% detected once. CDR3 length equals 12 residues. Germline assignment: CDR1 GTSNPN and CDR2 SVGIG (reference sequence). Trimming removed 7 bases from V and 5 bases from J, with 12 bases in between. As to this clonotype: A single base separates this from a much larger clone, so it may be a read error.

The source material was blood. The receptor's source is a woman aged 30 to 39 with Graves' hyperthyroidism. This chain links TRBV30 with TRBJ1-3; unclear D gene. The CDR3, as DNA: TGTGCCTACGGACGGGGTCGAAACACCATATATTTT. It encodes CAYGRGRNTIYF. Full variable domain (missing parts from reference TRBV30 and TRBJ1-3): SQTIHQWPATLVQPVGSPLSLECTVEGTSNPNLYWYRQAAGRGLQLLFYSVGIGQISSEVPQNLSASRPQDRQFILSSKKLLLSDSGFYLCAYGRGRNTIYFGEGSWLTVV.